One and the same sample provided the 28 T cell receptor beta chains below, sequenced in a study of shared clonotypes between healthy human individuals. TCRdb's table, derived via immunoSEQ multiplex PCR, lists solely in-frame clones and lacks some. This table holds over 1.4 million clones, roughly 96% found once. Material for sequencing was naive CD4+ T cells sorted from blood. As for subset: CD45RA+ positively selected. Receptors were obtained from a man aged 25-40 years in good health.

The chain employs TRBV7-2 and TRBJ2-7; D might be TRBD1 (6 bases). Germline V gene data show CDR1 as SGHTA and CDR2 as FQGNSA. This CDR3 has 13 residues. Trimming stripped 2 bases from V and 3 bases from J, with 8 bases between. CDR3 DNA: TGTGCCAGCAGCTTACTGGACAGCTACGAGCAGTACTTC. Translated: CASSLLDSYEQYF. The full variable domain, with the rest looked up from reference TRBV7-2 and TRBJ2-7, is GAGVSQSPSNKVTEKGKDVELRCDPISGHTALYWYRQSLGQGLEFLIYFQGNSAPDKSGLPSDRFSAERTGGSVSTLTIQRTQQEDSAVYLCASSLLDSYEQYFGPGTRLTVT.

CDR3 in DNA: TGTGCCAGCAGGGCAAGTAATCAGCCCCAGCATTTT. This gives the protein CASRASNQPQHF. The chain carries TRBV6-5 and TRBJ1-5; D is unclear. CDR1 is MNHEY and CDR2 is SVGAGI in the germline V gene. Trimming removed 6 bases at V and 4 bases at J, with 7 bases between. The CDR3 is made up of 12 amino acids.

The V gene is TRBV2, the J gene TRBJ1-5; D is unresolved. The germline V and J ends were trimmed by 4 bases and 4 bases, with 8 bases remaining between them. This CDR3 has 13 amino acids. Germline assignment: CDR1 SNHLY and CDR2 FYNNEI. The CDR3 nucleotides are TGTGCCAGCAGTGGGCAGGTAAATCAGCCCCAGCATTTT. It translates to CASSGQVNQPQHF. Supplemented by reference TRBV2 and TRBJ1-5, the full variable domain reads EPEVTQTPSHQVTQMGQEVILRCVPISNHLYFYWYRQILGQKVEFLVSFYNNEISEKSEIFDDQFSVERPDGSNFTLKIRSTKLEDSAMYFCASSGQVNQPQHFGDGTRLSIL.

V gene TRBV29-1 combines with J gene TRBJ2-1, with D perhaps TRBD2 (6 bases). The CDR3 covers 13 residues. The germline CDR1 and CDR2 sequences are SQVTM and ANQGSEA. V lost 4 bases and J 2 bases, leaving 9 bases between the germline ends. CDR3 sequence reads: CSVVWGAYNEQFF. The DNA of the CDR3 is TGCAGCGTTGTATGGGGGGCCTACAATGAGCAGTTCTTC.

This chain links TRBV9 with TRBJ2-5, with D hard to call. The germline CDR1 and CDR2 sequences are SGDLS and YYNGEE. The CDR3 length is 12 residues. Trimming stripped 2 bases from V and 5 bases from J, with 7 bases between. The CDR3 sequence is CASSVLGETQYF. The CDR3, as DNA: TGTGCCAGCAGCGTTTTGGGTGAGACCCAGTACTTC. The full variable domain, in which reference TRBV9 and TRBJ2-5 provide the parts outside the CDR3, is DSGVTQTPKHLITATGQRVTLRCSPRSGDLSVYWYQQSLDQGLQFLIQYYNGEERAKGNILERFSAQQFPDLHSELNLSSLELGDSALYFCASSVLGETQYFGPGTRLLVL.

This chain connects TRBV25-1 to TRBJ2-3, with D perhaps TRBD2 (6 bases). CDR1 MGHDK and CDR2 SYGVNS come from the germline V gene. The CDR3 loop spans 14 amino acids. Trimming stripped 7 bases from V and 4 bases from J, with 15 bases between. The CDR3 DNA sequence: TGTGCCAGCAAGGGTAGGGGAGGCGCAGATACGCAGTATTTT. It encodes CASKGRGGADTQYF.

This chain joins TRBV28 and TRBJ2-1; 7 nucleotides line up with TRBD1. The V gene's germline CDR1 is MDHEN and CDR2 SYDVKM. V lost 5 bases and J lost 1; bases outside the gene matches: 8. This CDR3 contains 16 residues. Here the CDR3 reads CASSPMTGMSYNEQFF. The CDR3, as DNA: TGTGCCAGCAGTCCCATGACAGGGATGTCCTACAATGAGCAGTTCTTC.

The J gene is TRBJ1-3, the V gene TRBV6-5, with unresolved D. Germline V lookup: CDR1 MNHEY, CDR2 SVGAGI. The CDR3 spans 16 residues. V was cut by 0 bases and J by 0 bases, with 9 bases left in between. The CDR3 here is CASSYSMGHSGNTIYF. The CDR3, as DNA: TGTGCCAGCAGTTACTCGATGGGCCACTCTGGAAACACCATATATTTT.

The rearrangement uses TRBV7-9 and TRBJ2-1; D uncertain. The CDR3 is 14 residues long. Trimming removed 8 bases from V and 4 bases from J, with 15 bases in between. Germline V lookup: CDR1 SEHNR, CDR2 FQNEAQ (reference sequence). DNA for the CDR3: TGTGCCAGCCTCTTTCTAGATAATTACAATGAGCAGTTCTTC. Translation: CASLFLDNYNEQFF.

The chain couples TRBV7-9 to TRBJ2-1, with TRBD2 as a possible D gene (7 bases). This CDR3 is built from 15 residues. Trimming left V 4 bases short and J 9 bases short, with 19 bases between. CDR1 is SEHNR, CDR2 FQNEAQ, per germline (reference sequence). CDR3 DNA: TGTGCCAGCAGCTCGGGACTAAAGGGACACGCTGAGCAGTTCTTC. This sequence encodes CASSSGLKGHAEQFF.

The chain combines TRBV10-1 with TRBJ2-7, with 10 bases matching TRBD1. The CDR3 is 15 amino acids. After removal of 2 bases from V and 4 bases from J, the junction contained 5 bases not matched to a gene. The germline gives CDR1 WNHNN, CDR2 SYGVQD (reference sequence). DNA for the CDR3: TGCGCCAGCAGTGAGAGTCCGGGACAGGGGTACGAGCAGTACTTC. Translated: CASSESPGQGYEQYF.

The gene calls are TRBV18 and TRBJ1-2; tentatively, D is TRBD1 (5 bases). The CDR3 length is 14 residues. Per the germline V gene, CDR1 is KGHSH and CDR2 is LQKENI. Trimming cost V 1 base and J 2 bases, with 8 bases left between them. This chain's CDR3 is CASSPLGTNYGYTF. The CDR3 DNA follows: TGTGCCAGCTCACCACTGGGGACCAACTATGGCTACACCTTC. Full variable domain (rest looked up from reference TRBV18 and TRBJ1-2): NAGVMQNPRHLVRRRGQEARLRCSPMKGHSHVYWYRQLPEEGLKFMVYLQKENIIDESGMPKERFSAEFPKEGPSILRIQQVVRGDSAAYFCASSPLGTNYGYTFGSGTRLTVV.

This sequence joins TRBV28 and TRBJ2-7, with D hard to call. CDR1 and CDR2 from the germline V gene are MDHEN and SYDVKM. V shed 1 base and J shed 2 bases, with 9 bases lying between them. The CDR3 runs to 14 residues. In DNA form, the CDR3 reads TGTGCCAGCAGTTTATCCAGAGATACCTACGAGCAGTACTTC. Its protein product is CASSLSRDTYEQYF. The full variable domain, completed using reference TRBV28 and TRBJ2-7, is DVKVTQSSRYLVKRTGEKVFLECVQDMDHENMFWYRQDPGLGLRLIYFSYDVKMKEKGDIPEGYSVSREKKERFSLILESASTNQTSMYLCASSLSRDTYEQYFGPGTRLTVT.

The chain recombines TRBV28 with TRBJ2-5, with 9 bases identical to TRBD2. V was clipped by 4 bases and J by 5 bases; unmatched bases: 11. The germline CDR1 and CDR2 sequences are MDHEN and SYDVKM. CDR3 size: 16 residues. DNA for the CDR3: TGTGCCAGCAGTTCCACCTATGGCGGGAGGGGGGAGACCCAGTACTTC. This encodes CASSSTYGGRGETQYF.

The CDR3 DNA sequence: TGTGCCAGCAGTTTAGACAGGGTAGTCAACACTGAAGCTTTCTTT. This sequence encodes CASSLDRVVNTEAFF. This chain uses TRBV6-5 with TRBJ1-1, with TRBD1 identical over 7 bases. Germline lookup yields CDR1 MNHEY and CDR2 SVGAGI. This CDR3 contains 15 residues. Trimming cost V 4 bases and J 2 bases; bases outside gene matches: 7.

The rearrangement links TRBV28 to TRBJ2-7; 10 positions agree with TRBD1. The length of the CDR3 is 15 residues. J was trimmed by 2 bases and V by 8 bases; bases with no gene match: 9. The germline V gene has CDR1 MDHEN and CDR2 SYDVKM. The CDR3 region has the DNA TGTGCCAGCGTACAGGGACAGGGGCTTACCTACGAGCAGTACTTC. Its translation: CASVQGQGLTYEQYF. Together with reference TRBV28 and TRBJ2-7, the CDR3 gives the full variable domain: DVKVTQSSRYLVKRTGEKVFLECVQDMDHENMFWYRQDPGLGLRLIYFSYDVKMKEKGDIPEGYSVSREKKERFSLILESASTNQTSMYLCASVQGQGLTYEQYFGPGTRLTVT.

The rearrangement links TRBV29-1 to TRBJ2-7; 7 bases map to TRBD1. The V and J ends lost 4 bases and 3 bases, in that order; junction bases with no gene match: 3. The CDR3 totals 12 residues. Looked up from germline, CDR1 is SQVTM and CDR2 is ANQGSEA. This chain's CDR3 is CSVAQGIYEQYF. For the CDR3, the DNA is TGCAGCGTTGCACAGGGGATCTACGAGCAGTACTTC.

This clone turned up a few times. The V gene is TRBV5-1, the J gene TRBJ1-4, with D tentatively TRBD1 (6 bases). The CDR3 is 14 amino acids. Germline lookup yields CDR1 SGHRS and CDR2 YFSETQ. V lost 4 bases and J lost 4, with 11 bases in between. This chain's CDR3 is CASSARGGNEKLFF. The CDR3 DNA follows: TGCGCCAGCAGCGCCAGGGGAGGTAATGAAAAACTGTTTTTT.

This clone was counted a single time. The genes are TRBV27 and TRBJ2-1; no definite D call. The CDR3 spans 15 residues. Trimming took off 3 bases at V and 4 bases at J, with 13 bases between the two ends. Germline V gene data show CDR1 as MNHEY and CDR2 as SMNVEV (reference sequence). The CDR3 reads CASSFTPKIYNEQFF. CDR3 DNA: TGTGCCAGCAGTTTTACTCCTAAGATTTACAATGAGCAGTTCTTC.

This chain connects TRBV5-1 to TRBJ2-1; perhaps D is TRBD1 or TRBD2 (5 bases each). CDR1 is SGHRS and CDR2 is YFSETQ in the germline V gene. The V and J ends lost 4 bases and 7 bases respectively, with 18 bases between them. The CDR3 length is 15 residues. CDR3 in DNA: TGCGCCAGCAGCCGAGAGGGGTCCGGGGTTAATGAGCAGTTCTTC. As protein: CASSREGSGVNEQFF.

V is TRBV4-3 and J is TRBJ1-4; tentatively, D is TRBD1 (5 bases). The CDR3 extends over 15 amino acids. Per germline, CDR1 LGHNA and CDR2 YSLEER. V was trimmed by 3 bases and J by 7 bases, leaving 15 bases between them. The CDR3, as DNA: TGCGCCAGCAGCCAGGAGGGGAGGGGCAGTGAAAAACTGTTTTTT. Amino acids: CASSQEGRGSEKLFF.

The genes are TRBV28 and TRBJ2-7; possible D gene TRBD1, 5 bases. The CDR3 contains 14 residues. Germline V gene data show CDR1 as MDHEN and CDR2 as SYDVKM. V lost 3 bases to trimming and J lost 2 bases, with 11 bases between them. CDR3 region: CASSFGAITYEQYF. Written as DNA, the CDR3 is TGTGCCAGCAGTTTTGGGGCTATTACCTACGAGCAGTACTTC.

The chain links TRBV6-5 to TRBJ2-5; D might be TRBD2 (7 bases). Germline V gives CDR1 MNHEY, CDR2 SVGAGI. V was trimmed by 0 bases and J by 4 bases, leaving 15 bases between them. This CDR3 spans 16 amino acids. The CDR3 region has the DNA TGTGCCAGCAGTTACTCGGGGGGCGGGGGAGGAGAGACCCAGTACTTC. Amino acid sequence: CASSYSGGGGGETQYF.

This clone has just one count. V usage is TRBV2 and J usage is TRBJ2-4, with D tentatively TRBD1 (6 bases). The CDR3 covers 16 residues. V lost 3 bases and J 2 bases, leaving 14 bases between the germline ends. Germline V gives CDR1 SNHLY, CDR2 FYNNEI. In DNA form, the CDR3 reads TGTGCCAGCAGTGATAGAGTCGGACAGACCAAAAACATTCAGTACTTC. Amino acids: CASSDRVGQTKNIQYF.

This chain joins TRBV7-9 and TRBJ2-1, with 8 bases lining up with TRBD2. From germline, CDR1 is SEHNR and CDR2 FQNEAQ (reference sequence). The CDR3 totals 18 residues. V shed 5 bases and J 6 bases; nucleotides not matched to a gene: 18. The DNA of the CDR3 is TGTGCCAGCAGCCCCCCACTGGCCAGCGGGAGTTTGGTCAATGAGCAGTTCTTC. Translating gives CASSPPLASGSLVNEQFF.

The V and J genes are TRBV6-5 and TRBJ1-1, with TRBD1 as a possible D gene (6 bases). The germline V and J ends were trimmed by 6 bases and 1 base, with 12 bases remaining between them. Germline CDR1 is MNHEY and CDR2 is SVGAGI. There are 14 residues in the CDR3. The CDR3 loop is CASRTGNWNTEAFF. The CDR3, as DNA: TGTGCCAGCAGAACAGGGAATTGGAACACTGAAGCTTTCTTT.

The chain links TRBV27 to TRBJ2-3, with 8 bases lining up with TRBD2. The germline gives CDR1 MNHEY, CDR2 SMNVEV (reference sequence). After removal of 5 bases from V and 0 bases from J, the junction contained 7 bases not matched to a gene. This CDR3 spans 16 amino acids. The CDR3 loop is CASSPLAGASTDTQYF. As DNA, the CDR3 is TGTGCCAGCAGTCCCCTAGCGGGTGCTAGCACAGATACGCAGTATTTT.

V and J are TRBV10-3 and TRBJ1-1; D call uncertain. CDR3 length: 16 residues. Trimming took 2 bases from V and 0 from J, leaving 13 bases between them. The V gene's germline CDR1 is ENHRY and CDR2 SYGVKD. The CDR3 here is CAISEGGKRLNTEAFF. For the CDR3, the DNA is TGTGCCATCAGTGAGGGAGGCAAGAGATTGAACACTGAAGCTTTCTTT.